A single sample is the source of the 17 T cell receptor beta chains below, sequenced in a study of technical replicates of blood from a handful of donors. Libraries were prepared by immunoSEQ multiplex PCR; TCRdb keeps only in-frame clonotypes and omits some of them. The sample carries some 70,000 clones, about 97% recorded once. Sequencing was done on a sample of T cells isolated from PBMCs. The source of these receptors is a human donor in good health.

This clone was seen just once. This chain joins TRBV5-6 and TRBJ2-7; a weak D match, TRBD2 (6 bases). Trimming removed 2 bases from V and 6 bases from J, with 15 bases in between. CDR1 and CDR2 from the germline V gene are SGHDT and YYEEEE. The CDR3 spans 14 residues. The DNA of the CDR3 is TGTGCCAGCAGCTTCTTGGGAGGTCTTATCGAGCAGTACTTC. Its translation is CASSFLGGLIEQYF.

V usage is TRBV20-1 and J usage is TRBJ1-1; unclear D gene. The germline gives CDR1 DFQATT, CDR2 SNEGSKA (reference sequence). The length of the CDR3 is 11 residues. CDR3 DNA sequence: TGCAGGGCTGGCAGGAACACTGAAGCTTTCTTT. It is translated as CRAGRNTEAFF.

J is TRBJ2-1 and V is TRBV4-1; a possible D gene is TRBD2 (6 bases). CDR3 length equals 11 residues. From germline, CDR1 is MGHRA and CDR2 YSYEKL. The V gene lost 6 bases and the J gene lost 10 bases, with 10 bases spanning the gap. The CDR3 sequence is CASSLATEQFF. The DNA for the CDR3 is TGCGCCAGCAGTCTAGCGACCGAGCAGTTCTTC.

V gene TRBV11-2 combines with J gene TRBJ2-3; maybe TRBD2 (5 bases). CDR1 SGHAT and CDR2 FQNNGV come from the germline V gene. The CDR3 has 13 amino acids. The V gene lost 5 bases and the J gene lost 4 bases, with 10 bases spanning the gap. Here the CDR3 reads CASSATRADTQYF. The CDR3 bases are TGTGCCAGCAGCGCCACTAGGGCAGATACGCAGTATTTT.

This chain joins TRBV6-4 and TRBJ2-6; TRBD2 might be the D (5 bases). V lost 5 bases, J lost 3 bases, and 8 bases lay in between. The CDR3 runs to 14 residues. Germline V CDR1 and CDR2: MRHNA, SNTAGT. The CDR3 here is CASSIGVGANVLTF. CDR3 coding DNA: TGTGCCAGCAGTATCGGGGTTGGGGCCAACGTCCTGACTTTC.

This clone was counted once. J is TRBJ2-3 and V is TRBV7-9, with 8 bases matching TRBD2. CDR1 and CDR2 from the germline V gene are SEHNR and FQNEAQ (reference sequence). The V and J ends lost 6 bases and 1 base, in that order; junction bases with no gene match: 6. This CDR3 comprises 15 residues. For the CDR3, the DNA is TGTGCCAGCAGATCATCCGGGGGGGGCACAGATACGCAGTATTTT. Translating gives CASRSSGGGTDTQYF. Drawing the rest from reference TRBV7-9 and TRBJ2-3, the complete variable domain is DTGVSQNPRHKITKRGQNVTFRCDPISEHNRLYWYRQTLGQGPEFLTYFQNEAQLEKSRLLSDRFSAERPKGSFSTLEIQRTEQGDSAMYLCASRSSGGGTDTQYFGPGTRLTVL.

CDR3 nucleotides: TGTGCCAGCAGTGAACGGGGGAACACTGAAGCTTTCTTT. Encoded protein: CASSERGNTEAFF. The gene calls are TRBV6-1 and TRBJ1-1; D unclear. The CDR3 consists of 13 residues. The V gene lost 2 bases and the J gene lost 1 base, with 5 bases spanning the gap. Germline V gene sequence: CDR1 MNHNS, CDR2 SASEGT.

The rearrangement links TRBV4-3 to TRBJ2-4; tentatively, D is TRBD2 (5 bases). This CDR3 is 16 amino acids long. The ends were cut back, 0 bases at V and 0 bases at J, with 9 bases in the middle. The germline gives CDR1 LGHNA, CDR2 YSLEER. CDR3 region: CASSQDIGVAKNIQYF. CDR3 DNA sequence: TGCGCCAGCAGCCAAGATATCGGGGTAGCCAAAAACATTCAGTACTTC.

The rearrangement joins TRBV18 to TRBJ2-3; D is undetermined. This CDR3 spans 17 amino acids. Germline V gives CDR1 KGHSH, CDR2 LQKENI. Trimming stripped 2 bases from V and 0 bases from J, with 15 bases between. The CDR3 region has the DNA TGTGCCAGCTCACCAACACGAGAACTACCTAGCACAGATACGCAGTATTTT. Amino acids: CASSPTRELPSTDTQYF.

The chain links TRBV9 to TRBJ2-1; D is possibly TRBD2 (5 bases). The germline V and J ends were trimmed by 3 bases and 5 bases, with 18 bases remaining between them. This CDR3 has 16 amino acids. Germline CDR1 is SGDLS and CDR2 is YYNGEE. The chain's CDR3 is CASSGTLAAGDNEQFF. As DNA, the CDR3 is TGTGCCAGCAGCGGTACCCTAGCTGCAGGCGACAATGAGCAGTTCTTC.

The chain joins TRBV27 to TRBJ1-4; 7 bases are shared with TRBD1. The CDR3 spans 13 residues. The V and J ends lost 4 bases and 14 bases, in that order; junction bases with no gene match: 10. Germline CDR1 MNHEY, CDR2 SMNVEV (reference sequence). CDR3 sequence reads: CASSSYSGTVLFF. CDR3 nucleotide sequence: TGTGCCAGCAGTTCTTACTCCGGGACAGTTCTGTTTTTT.

The sample holds one count of this clone. The rearrangement links TRBV4-1 to TRBJ2-7; TRBD2 is a possible D gene (6 bases). Per germline, CDR1 MGHRA and CDR2 YSYEKL. CDR3 length: 16 amino acids. Trimming removed 4 bases at V and 0 bases at J, with 16 bases between. The CDR3 DNA is TGCGCCAGCAGCCTTAGGTGGGACTCCTACTCCTACGAGCAGTACTTC. Protein product: CASSLRWDSYSYEQYF.

The genes are TRBV4-1 and TRBJ1-2; D gene uncertain. Trimming pared 0 bases from V and 0 bases from J, leaving 11 bases between. Germline V gene data show CDR1 as MGHRA and CDR2 as YSYEKL. The CDR3 contains 16 residues. CDR3 loop: CASSQEVTAANYGYTF. In DNA form, the CDR3 reads TGCGCCAGCAGCCAAGAAGTTACAGCAGCTAACTATGGCTACACCTTC.

This clone was observed a single time. The V call is TRBV5-4, the J call TRBJ2-7; D not certain. The V gene's germline CDR1 is SGHNT and CDR2 YYREEE (reference sequence). The V end lost 0 bases, the J end lost 6 bases, and 10 bases lay between the germline ends. The CDR3 covers 13 residues. CDR3 residues: CASSLDFFREQYF. The CDR3 coding sequence is TGTGCCAGCAGCTTGGACTTCTTTCGCGAGCAGTACTTC. Full variable domain (outside the CDR3, taken from reference TRBV5-4 and TRBJ2-7): ETGVTQSPTHLIKTRGQQVTLRCSSQSGHNTVSWYQQALGQGPQFIFQYYREEENGRGNFPPRFSGLQFPNYSSELNVNALELDDSALYLCASSLDFFREQYFGPGTRLTVT.

This clone has a single count. V and J are TRBV6-5 and TRBJ2-1, with D tentatively TRBD1 (5 bases). V was pared by 10 bases and J by 9 bases, with 16 bases between. The CDR3 covers 12 residues. From germline, CDR1 is MNHEY and CDR2 SVGAGI. DNA of the CDR3: TGTGCCACGGCCAGGGAATGGAGTGAGCAGTTCTTC. Protein: CATAREWSEQFF.

CDR3 bases: TGTGCCAGCTCACCGGGAACAGGGGGTGGCGAGCAGTACTTC. Translated: CASSPGTGGGEQYF. V and J are TRBV18 and TRBJ2-7; 8 bases fit TRBD1. The CDR3 loop spans 14 amino acids. The germline V gene has CDR1 KGHSH and CDR2 LQKENI. V was clipped by 3 bases and J by 6 bases; unmatched bases: 7. The complete variable domain, with remaining parts taken from reference TRBV18 and TRBJ2-7, reads NAGVMQNPRHLVRRRGQEARLRCSPMKGHSHVYWYRQLPEEGLKFMVYLQKENIIDESGMPKERFSAEFPKEGPSILRIQQVVRGDSAAYFCASSPGTGGGEQYFGPGTRLTVT.

The rearrangement links TRBV5-4 to TRBJ2-1; TRBD2 is a possible D gene (5 bases). Between the trimmed V and J ends, which lost 1 base and 0 bases, there was a span of 8 bases. Germline values: CDR1 SGHNT, CDR2 YYREEE (reference sequence). The CDR3 length is 15 residues. The DNA for the CDR3 is TGTGCCAGCAGCTTGCAGCGGTTCTCCTACAATGAGCAGTTCTTC. Its translation is CASSLQRFSYNEQFF.